In its sample, the clone carrying this T cell receptor beta chain ranks as medium-sized. The antigen remains undetermined. Starting from genomic DNA, TCR beta CDR3 was amplified through two-round multiplex PCR. Primers were specific to each TRBV and TRBJ gene in first-round PCR. TCRdb fed the multiplex PCR reads into MiXCR, producing one record per CDR3 protein. Of 10,000 to 15,000 distinct CDR3 sequences listed, around 50% are singletons. This CDR3 is built from 14 residues. V lost 4 bases and J 4 bases, leaving 14 bases between the germline ends. Germline V gene lookup returns CDR1 DFQATT and CDR2 SNEGSKA (reference sequence). The sample belongs to a study of prognosis after radiotherapy for stage I lung cancer. General study findings and limits: Differing TRBV and TRBJ gene usage was reportedly seen between patients with and without metastases.

The TCR comes from a donor aged 50 or older with non-small cell lung cancer. V gene TRBV20-1 combines with J gene TRBJ1-3; D is ambiguous. The specimen comprised PBMCs, sampled before or after stereotactic body radiation therapy (not recorded which). The DNA of the CDR3 is TGCAGTGCTACAACCGAGCAGCCCGGAAACACCATATATTTT. Its translation is CSATTEQPGNTIYF.